Listed here is a single T cell receptor beta chain. These data come from a study of cytomegalovirus exposure and HLA in healthy donors. Researchers ran the PCR with 60 Vbeta and 13 Jbeta primers. The method was immunoSEQ multiplex PCR; TCRdb's version includes in-frame clones alone and lacks a portion of them. Among 65,000 or so clones listed, around four fifths were seen once. With 0 bases clipped from V and 11 bases from J, the junction kept 4 bases outside the gene matches. CDR3 length: 14 amino acids. Germline V gives CDR1 ENHRY, CDR2 SYGVKD. Sequencing input: PBMCs. This sequence joins TRBV10-3 and TRBJ1-1, with 12 nucleotides matching TRBD1. This receptor was identified in a girl aged 10-17 years in good health and CMV-seropositive. CDR3 bases: TGTGCCATCAGTGAGTCGAGGGGACAGGGGGCGGCTTTCTTT. Its protein is CAISESRGQGAAFF.